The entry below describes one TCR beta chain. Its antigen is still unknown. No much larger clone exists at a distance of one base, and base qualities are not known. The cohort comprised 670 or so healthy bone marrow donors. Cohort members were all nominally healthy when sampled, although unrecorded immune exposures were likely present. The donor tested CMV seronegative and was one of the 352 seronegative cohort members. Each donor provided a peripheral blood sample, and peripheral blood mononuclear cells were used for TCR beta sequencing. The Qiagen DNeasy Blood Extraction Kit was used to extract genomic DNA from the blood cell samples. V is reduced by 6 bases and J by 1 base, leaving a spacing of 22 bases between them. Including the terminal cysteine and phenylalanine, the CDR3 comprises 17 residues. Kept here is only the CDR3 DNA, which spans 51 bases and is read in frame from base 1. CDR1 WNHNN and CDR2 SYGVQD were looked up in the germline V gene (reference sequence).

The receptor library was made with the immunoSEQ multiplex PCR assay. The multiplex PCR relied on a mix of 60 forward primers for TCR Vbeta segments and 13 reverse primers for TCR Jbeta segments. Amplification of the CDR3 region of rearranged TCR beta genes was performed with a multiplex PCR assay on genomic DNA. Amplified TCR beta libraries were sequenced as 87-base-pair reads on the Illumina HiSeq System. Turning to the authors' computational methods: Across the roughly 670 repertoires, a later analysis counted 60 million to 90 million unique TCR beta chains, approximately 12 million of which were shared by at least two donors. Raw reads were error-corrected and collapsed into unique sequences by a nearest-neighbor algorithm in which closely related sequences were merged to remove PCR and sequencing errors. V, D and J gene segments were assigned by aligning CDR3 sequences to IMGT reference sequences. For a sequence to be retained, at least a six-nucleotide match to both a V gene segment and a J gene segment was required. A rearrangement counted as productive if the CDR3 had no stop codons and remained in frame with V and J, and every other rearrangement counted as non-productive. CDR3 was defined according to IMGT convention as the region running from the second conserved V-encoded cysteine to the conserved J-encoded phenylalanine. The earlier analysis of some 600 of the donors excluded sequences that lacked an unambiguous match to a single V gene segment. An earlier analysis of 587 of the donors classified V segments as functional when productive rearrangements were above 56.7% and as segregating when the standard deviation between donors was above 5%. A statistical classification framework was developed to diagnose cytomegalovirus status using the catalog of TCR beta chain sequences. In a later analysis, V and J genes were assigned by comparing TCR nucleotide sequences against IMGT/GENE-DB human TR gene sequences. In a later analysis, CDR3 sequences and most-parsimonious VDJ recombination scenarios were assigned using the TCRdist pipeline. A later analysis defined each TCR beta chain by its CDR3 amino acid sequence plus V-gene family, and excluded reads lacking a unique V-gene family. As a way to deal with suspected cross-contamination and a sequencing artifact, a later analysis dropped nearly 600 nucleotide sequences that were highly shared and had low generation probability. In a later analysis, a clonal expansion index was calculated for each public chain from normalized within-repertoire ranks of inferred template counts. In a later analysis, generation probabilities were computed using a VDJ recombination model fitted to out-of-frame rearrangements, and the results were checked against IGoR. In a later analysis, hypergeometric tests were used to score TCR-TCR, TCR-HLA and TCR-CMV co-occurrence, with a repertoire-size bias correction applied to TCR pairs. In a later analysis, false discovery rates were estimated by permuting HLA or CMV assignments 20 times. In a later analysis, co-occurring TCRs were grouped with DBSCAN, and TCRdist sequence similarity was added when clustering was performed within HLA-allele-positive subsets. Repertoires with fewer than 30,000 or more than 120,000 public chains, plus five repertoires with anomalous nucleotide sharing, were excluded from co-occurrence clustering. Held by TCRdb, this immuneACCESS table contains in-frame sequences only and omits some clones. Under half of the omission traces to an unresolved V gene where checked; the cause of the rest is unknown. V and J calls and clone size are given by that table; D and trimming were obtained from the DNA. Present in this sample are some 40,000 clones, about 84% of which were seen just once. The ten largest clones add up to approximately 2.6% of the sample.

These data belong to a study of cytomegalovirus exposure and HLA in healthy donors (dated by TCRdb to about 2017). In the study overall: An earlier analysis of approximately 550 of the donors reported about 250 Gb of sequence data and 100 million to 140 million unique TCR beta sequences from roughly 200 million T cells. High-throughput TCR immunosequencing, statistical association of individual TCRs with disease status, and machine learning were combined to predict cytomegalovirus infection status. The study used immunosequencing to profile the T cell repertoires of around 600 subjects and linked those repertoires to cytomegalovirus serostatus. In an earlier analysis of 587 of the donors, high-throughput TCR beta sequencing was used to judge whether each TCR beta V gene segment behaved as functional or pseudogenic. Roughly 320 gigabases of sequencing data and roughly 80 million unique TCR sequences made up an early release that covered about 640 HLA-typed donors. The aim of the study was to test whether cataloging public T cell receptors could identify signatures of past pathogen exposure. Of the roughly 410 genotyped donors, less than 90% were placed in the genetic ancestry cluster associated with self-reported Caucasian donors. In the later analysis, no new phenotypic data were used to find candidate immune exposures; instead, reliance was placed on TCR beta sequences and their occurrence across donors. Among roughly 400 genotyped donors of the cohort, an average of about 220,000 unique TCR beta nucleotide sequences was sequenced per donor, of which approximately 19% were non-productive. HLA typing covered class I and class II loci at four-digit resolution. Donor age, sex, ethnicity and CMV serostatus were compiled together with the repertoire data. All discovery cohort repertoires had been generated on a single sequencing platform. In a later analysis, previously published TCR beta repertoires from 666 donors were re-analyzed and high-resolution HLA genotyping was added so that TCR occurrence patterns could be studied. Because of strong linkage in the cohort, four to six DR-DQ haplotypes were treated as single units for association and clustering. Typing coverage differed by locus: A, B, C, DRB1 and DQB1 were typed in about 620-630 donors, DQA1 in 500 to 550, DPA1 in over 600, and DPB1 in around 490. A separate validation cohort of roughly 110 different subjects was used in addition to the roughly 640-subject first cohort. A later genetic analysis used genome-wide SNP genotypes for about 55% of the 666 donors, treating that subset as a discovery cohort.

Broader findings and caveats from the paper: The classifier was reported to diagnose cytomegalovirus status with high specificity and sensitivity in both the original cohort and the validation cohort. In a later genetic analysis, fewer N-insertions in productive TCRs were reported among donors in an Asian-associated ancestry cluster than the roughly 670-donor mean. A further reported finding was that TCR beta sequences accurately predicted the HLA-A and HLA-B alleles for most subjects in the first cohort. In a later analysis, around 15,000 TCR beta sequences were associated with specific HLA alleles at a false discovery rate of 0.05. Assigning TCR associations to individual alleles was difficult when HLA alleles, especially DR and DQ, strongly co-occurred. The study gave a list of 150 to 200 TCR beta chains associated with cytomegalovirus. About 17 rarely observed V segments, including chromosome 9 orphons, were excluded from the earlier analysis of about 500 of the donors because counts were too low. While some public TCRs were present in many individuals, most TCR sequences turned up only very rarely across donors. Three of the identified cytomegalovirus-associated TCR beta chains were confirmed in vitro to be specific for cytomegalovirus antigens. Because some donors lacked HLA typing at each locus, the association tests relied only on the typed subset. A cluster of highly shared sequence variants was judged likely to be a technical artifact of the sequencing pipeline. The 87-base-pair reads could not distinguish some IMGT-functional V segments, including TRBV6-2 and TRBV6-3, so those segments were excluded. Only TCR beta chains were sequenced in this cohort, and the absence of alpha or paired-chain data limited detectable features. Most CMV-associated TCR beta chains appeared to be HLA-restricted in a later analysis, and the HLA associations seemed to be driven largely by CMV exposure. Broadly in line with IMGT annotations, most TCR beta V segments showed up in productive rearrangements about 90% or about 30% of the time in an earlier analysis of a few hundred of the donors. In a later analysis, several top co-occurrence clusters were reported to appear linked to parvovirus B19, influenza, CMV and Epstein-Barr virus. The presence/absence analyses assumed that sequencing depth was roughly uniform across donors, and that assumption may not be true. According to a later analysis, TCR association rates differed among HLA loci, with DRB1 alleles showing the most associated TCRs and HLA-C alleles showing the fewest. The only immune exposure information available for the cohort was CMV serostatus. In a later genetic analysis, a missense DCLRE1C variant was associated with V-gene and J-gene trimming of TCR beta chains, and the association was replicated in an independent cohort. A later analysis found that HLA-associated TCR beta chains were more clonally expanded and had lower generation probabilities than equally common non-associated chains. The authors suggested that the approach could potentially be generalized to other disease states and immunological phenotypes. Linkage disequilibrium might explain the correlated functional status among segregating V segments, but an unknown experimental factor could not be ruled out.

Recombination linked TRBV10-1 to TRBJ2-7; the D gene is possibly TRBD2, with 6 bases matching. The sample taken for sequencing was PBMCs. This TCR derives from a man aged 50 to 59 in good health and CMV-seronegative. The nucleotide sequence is TGCGCCAGCAGCCACCGATGTCACGGCGGGATGTCCTACGAGCAGTACTTC. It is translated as CASSHRCHGGMSYEQYF.